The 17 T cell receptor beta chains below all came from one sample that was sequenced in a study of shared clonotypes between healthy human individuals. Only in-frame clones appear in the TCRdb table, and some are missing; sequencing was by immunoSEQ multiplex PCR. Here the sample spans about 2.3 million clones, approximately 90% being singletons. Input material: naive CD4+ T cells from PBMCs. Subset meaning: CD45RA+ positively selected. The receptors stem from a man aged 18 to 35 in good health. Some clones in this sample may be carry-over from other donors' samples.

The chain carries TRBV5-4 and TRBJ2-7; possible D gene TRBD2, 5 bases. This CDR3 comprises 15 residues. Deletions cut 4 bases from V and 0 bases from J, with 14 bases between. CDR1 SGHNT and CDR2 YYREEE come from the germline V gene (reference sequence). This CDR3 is CASSPGLVSSYEQYF. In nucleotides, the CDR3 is TGTGCCAGCAGCCCCGGACTGGTAAGCTCCTACGAGCAGTACTTC.

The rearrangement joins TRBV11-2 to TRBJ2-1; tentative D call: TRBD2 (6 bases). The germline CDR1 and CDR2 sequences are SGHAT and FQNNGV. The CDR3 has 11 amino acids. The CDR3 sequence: CAGGEHREQFF. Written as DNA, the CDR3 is TGTGCTGGCGGGGAGCACCGTGAGCAGTTCTTC.

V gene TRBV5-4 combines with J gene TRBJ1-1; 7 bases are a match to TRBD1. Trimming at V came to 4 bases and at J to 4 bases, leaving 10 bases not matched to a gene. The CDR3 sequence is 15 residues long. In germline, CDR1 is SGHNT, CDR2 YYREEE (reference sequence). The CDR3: CASSTDRELSTEAFF. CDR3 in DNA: TGTGCCAGCAGCACCGACAGGGAATTGAGCACTGAAGCTTTCTTT.

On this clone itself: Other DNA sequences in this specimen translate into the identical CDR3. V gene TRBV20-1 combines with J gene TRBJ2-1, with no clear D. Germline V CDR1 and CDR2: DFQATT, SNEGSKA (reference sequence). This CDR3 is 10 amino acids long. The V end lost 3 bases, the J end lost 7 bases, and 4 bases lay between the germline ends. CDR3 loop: CSARENEQFF. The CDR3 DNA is TGCAGTGCTAGGGAGAATGAGCAGTTCTTC.

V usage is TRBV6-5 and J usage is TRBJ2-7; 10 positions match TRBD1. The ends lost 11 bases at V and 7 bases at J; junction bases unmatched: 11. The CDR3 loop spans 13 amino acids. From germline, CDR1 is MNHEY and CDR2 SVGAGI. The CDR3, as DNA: TGTGCCGTCGGGGGGACAGGGGTTCCGGAGCAGTACTTC. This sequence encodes CAVGGTGVPEQYF.

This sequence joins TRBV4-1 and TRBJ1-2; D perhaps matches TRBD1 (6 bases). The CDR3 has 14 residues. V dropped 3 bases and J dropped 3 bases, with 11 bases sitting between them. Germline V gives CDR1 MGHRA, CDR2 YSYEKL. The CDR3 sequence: CASSQGQDDYGYTF. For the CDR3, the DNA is TGCGCCAGCAGCCAGGGACAAGACGACTATGGCTACACCTTC.

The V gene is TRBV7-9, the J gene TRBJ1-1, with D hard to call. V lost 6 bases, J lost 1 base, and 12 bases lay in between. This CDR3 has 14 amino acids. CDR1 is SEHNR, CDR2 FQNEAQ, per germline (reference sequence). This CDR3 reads CASSHRAGNTEAFF. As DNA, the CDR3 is TGTGCCAGCAGTCACCGGGCCGGGAACACTGAAGCTTTCTTT.

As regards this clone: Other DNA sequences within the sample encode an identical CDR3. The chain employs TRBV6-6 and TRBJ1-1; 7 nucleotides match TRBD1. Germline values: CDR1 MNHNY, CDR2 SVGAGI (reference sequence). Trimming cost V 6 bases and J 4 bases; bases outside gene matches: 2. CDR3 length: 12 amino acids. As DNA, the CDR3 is TGTGCCAGCAGGACAGGGCGCACTGAAGCTTTCTTT. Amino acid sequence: CASRTGRTEAFF.

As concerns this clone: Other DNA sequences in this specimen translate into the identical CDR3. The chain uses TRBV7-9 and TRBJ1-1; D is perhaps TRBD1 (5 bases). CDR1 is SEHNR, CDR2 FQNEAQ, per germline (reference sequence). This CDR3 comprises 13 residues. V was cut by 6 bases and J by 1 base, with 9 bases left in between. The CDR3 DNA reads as TGTGCCAGCAGACGTACAGGGAACACTGAAGCTTTCTTT. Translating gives CASRRTGNTEAFF. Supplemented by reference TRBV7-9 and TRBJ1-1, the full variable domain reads DTGVSQNPRHKITKRGQNVTFRCDPISEHNRLYWYRQTLGQGPEFLTYFQNEAQLEKSRLLSDRFSAERPKGSFSTLEIQRTEQGDSAMYLCASRRTGNTEAFFGQGTRLTVV.

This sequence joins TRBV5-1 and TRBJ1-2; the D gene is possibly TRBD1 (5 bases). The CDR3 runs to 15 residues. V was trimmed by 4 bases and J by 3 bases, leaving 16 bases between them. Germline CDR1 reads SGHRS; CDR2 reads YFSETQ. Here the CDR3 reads CASSPSSTVDYGYTF. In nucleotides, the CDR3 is TGCGCCAGCAGCCCTTCCTCGACAGTAGACTATGGCTACACCTTC. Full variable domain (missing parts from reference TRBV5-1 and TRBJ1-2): KAGVTQTPRYLIKTRGQQVTLSCSPISGHRSVSWYQQTPGQGLQFLFEYFSETQRNKGNFPGRFSGRQFSNSRSEMNVSTLELGDSALYLCASSPSSTVDYGYTFGSGTRLTVV.

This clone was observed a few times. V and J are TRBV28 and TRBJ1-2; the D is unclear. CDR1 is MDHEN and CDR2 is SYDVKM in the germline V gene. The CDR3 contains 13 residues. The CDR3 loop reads CGHGPGRRFGYTF. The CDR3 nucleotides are TGTGGCCACGGTCCGGGGAGGAGATTTGGCTACACCTTC.

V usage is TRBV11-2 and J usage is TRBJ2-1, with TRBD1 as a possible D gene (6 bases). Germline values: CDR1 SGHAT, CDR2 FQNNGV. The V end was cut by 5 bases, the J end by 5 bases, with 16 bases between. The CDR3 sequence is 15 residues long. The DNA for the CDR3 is TGTGCCAGCAGCCAGCGCAGGGGATGGAACAATGAGCAGTTCTTC. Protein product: CASSQRRGWNNEQFF.

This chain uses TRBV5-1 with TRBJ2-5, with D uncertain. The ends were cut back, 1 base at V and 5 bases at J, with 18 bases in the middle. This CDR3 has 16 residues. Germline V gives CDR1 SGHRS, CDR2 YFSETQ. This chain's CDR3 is CASSLSSVGSGETQYF. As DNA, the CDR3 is TGCGCCAGCAGCTTGTCCTCCGTGGGCTCCGGGGAGACCCAGTACTTC.

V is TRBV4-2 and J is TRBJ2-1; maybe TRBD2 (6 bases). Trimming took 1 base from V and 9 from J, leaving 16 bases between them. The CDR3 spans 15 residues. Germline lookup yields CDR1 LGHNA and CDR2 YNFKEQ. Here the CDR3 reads CASSQVLTGVGEQFF. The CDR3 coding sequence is TGTGCCAGCAGCCAAGTTTTAACGGGAGTCGGTGAGCAGTTCTTC.

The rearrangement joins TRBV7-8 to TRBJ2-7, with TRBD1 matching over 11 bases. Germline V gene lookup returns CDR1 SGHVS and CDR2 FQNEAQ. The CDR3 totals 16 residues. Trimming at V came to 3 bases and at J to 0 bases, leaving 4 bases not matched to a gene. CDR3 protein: CASSFPGQGVSYEQYF. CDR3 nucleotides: TGTGCCAGCAGCTTTCCGGGACAGGGGGTCTCCTACGAGCAGTACTTC.

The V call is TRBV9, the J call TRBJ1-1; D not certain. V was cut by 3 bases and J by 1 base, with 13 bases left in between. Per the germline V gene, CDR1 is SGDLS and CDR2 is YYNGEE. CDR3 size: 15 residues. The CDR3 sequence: CASSATYTGNTEAFF. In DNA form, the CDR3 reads TGTGCCAGCAGCGCAACGTACACGGGGAACACTGAAGCTTTCTTT.

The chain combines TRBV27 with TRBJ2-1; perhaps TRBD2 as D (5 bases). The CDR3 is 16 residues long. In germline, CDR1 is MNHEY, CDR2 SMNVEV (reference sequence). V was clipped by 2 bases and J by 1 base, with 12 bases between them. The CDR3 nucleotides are TGTGCCAGCAGTTTAAAACTCCGCGGGTCCTACAATGAGCAGTTCTTC. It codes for CASSLKLRGSYNEQFF.